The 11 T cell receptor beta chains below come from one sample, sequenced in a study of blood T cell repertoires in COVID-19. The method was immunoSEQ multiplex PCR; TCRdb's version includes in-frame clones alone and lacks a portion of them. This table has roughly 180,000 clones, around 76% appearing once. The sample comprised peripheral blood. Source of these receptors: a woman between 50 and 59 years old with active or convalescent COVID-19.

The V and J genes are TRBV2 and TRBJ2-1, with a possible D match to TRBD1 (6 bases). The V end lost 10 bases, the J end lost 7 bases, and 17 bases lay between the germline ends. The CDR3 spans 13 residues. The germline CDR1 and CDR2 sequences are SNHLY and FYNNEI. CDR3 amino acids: CATAYRDRNEQFF. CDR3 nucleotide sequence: TGTGCCACCGCCTACAGGGACCGGAATGAGCAGTTCTTC.

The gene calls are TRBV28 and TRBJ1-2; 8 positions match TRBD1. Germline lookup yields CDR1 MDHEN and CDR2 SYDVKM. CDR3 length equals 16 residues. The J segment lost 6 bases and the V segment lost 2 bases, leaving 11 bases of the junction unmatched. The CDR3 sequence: CASSLLSRGRKDGYTF. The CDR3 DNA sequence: TGTGCCAGCAGTTTACTGTCCAGGGGGCGGAAGGATGGCTACACCTTC.

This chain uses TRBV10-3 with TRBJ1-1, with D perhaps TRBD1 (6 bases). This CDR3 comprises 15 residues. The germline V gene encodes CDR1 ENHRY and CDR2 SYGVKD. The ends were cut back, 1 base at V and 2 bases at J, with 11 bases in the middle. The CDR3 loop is CAISELGGANTEAFF. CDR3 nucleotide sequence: TGTGCCATCAGTGAGTTAGGGGGTGCTAACACTGAAGCTTTCTTT.

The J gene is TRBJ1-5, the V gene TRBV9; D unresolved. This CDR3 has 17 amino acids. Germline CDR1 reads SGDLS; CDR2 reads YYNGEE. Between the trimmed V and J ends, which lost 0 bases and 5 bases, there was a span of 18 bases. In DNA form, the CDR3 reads TGTGCCAGCAGCGTAGGGGAGTCGATCGGACCAGATCAGCCCCAGCATTTT. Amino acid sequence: CASSVGESIGPDQPQHF. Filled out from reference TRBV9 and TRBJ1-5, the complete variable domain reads DSGVTQTPKHLITATGQRVTLRCSPRSGDLSVYWYQQSLDQGLQFLIQYYNGEERAKGNILERFSAQQFPDLHSELNLSSLELGDSALYFCASSVGESIGPDQPQHFGDGTRLSIL.

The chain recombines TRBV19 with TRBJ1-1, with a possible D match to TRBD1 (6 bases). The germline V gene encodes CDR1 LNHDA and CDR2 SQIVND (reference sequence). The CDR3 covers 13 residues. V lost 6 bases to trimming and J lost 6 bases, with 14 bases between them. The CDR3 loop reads CASRPLQGSEAFF. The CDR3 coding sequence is TGTGCCAGTAGGCCTTTACAGGGCTCTGAAGCTTTCTTT.

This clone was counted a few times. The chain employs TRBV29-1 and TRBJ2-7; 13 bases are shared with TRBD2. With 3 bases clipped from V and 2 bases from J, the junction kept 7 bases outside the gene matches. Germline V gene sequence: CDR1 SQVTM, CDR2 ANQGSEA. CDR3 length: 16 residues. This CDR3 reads CSVDRSGTSGTYEQYF. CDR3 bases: TGCAGCGTTGACCGTTCCGGGACTAGCGGGACCTACGAGCAGTACTTC.

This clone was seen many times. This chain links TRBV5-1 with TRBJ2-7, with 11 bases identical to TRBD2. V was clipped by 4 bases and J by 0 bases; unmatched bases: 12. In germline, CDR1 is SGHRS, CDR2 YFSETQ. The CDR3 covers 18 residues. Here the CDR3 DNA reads TGCGCCAGCAGCATCCCGGGACTAGCGGAGGGTTTCTCCTACGAGCAGTACTTC. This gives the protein CASSIPGLAEGFSYEQYF.

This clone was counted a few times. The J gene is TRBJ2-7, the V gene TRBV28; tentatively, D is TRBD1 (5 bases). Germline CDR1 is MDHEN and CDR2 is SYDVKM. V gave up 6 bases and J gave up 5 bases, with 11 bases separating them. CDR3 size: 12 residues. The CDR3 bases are TGTGCCAGCAGGTCAGGGTTTCACGAGCAGTACTTC. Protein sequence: CASRSGFHEQYF.

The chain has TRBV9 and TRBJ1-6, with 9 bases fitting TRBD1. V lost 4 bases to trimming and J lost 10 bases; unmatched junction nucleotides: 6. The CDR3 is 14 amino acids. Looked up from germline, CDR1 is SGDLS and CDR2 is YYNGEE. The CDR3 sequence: CASSFRDRESPLHF. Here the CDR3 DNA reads TGTGCCAGCAGCTTCCGGGACAGGGAATCACCCCTCCACTTT.

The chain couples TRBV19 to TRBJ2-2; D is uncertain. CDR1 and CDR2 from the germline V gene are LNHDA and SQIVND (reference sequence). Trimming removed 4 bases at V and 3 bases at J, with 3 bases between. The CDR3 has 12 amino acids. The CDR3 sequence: CASSTDTGELFF. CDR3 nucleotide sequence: TGTGCCAGTAGTACGGACACCGGGGAGCTGTTTTTT.

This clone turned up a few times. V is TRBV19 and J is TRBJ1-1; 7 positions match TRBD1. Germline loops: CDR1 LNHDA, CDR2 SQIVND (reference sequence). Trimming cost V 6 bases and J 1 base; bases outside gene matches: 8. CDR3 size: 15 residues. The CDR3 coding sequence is TGTGCCAGTAGGGTACAGGGGTCTGGGAACACTGAAGCTTTCTTT. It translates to CASRVQGSGNTEAFF.